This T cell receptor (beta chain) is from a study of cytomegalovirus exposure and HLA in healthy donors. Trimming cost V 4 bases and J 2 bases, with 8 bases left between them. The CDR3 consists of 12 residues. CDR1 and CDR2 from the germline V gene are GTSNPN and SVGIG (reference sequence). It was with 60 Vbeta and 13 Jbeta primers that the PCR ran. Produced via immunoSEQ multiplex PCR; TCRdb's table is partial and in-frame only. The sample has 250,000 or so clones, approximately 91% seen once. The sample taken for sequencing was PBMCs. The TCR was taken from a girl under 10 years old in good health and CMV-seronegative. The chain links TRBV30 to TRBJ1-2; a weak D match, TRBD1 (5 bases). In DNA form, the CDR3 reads TGTGCCTGGACGGGGGGGAACTATGGCTACACCTTC. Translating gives CAWTGGNYGYTF.